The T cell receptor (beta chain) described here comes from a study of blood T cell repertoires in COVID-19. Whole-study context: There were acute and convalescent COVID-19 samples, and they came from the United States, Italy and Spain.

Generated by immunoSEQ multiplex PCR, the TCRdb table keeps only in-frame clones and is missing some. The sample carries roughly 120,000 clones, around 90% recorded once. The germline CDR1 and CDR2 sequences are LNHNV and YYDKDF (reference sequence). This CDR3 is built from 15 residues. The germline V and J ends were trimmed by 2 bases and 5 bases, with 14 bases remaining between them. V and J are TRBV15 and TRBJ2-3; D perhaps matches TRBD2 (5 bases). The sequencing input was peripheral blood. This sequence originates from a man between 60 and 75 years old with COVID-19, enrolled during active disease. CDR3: CATSRTPEEGDTQYF. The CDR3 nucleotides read TGTGCCACCAGCAGAACCCCGGAGGAAGGAGATACGCAGTATTTT.